These 31 T cell receptor beta chains originate from one sample sequenced in a study of OX40 agonist ivuxolimab in advanced cancers. Method: immunoSEQ multiplex PCR; TCRdb's copy keeps in-frame clones and lacks some. The sample gives approximately 60,000 clones, roughly 90% of which show up once; 0.5% to 0.75% is in the top ten. Sample: CD4+ or CD8+ T cells sorted from blood, taken in a trial of the OX40 agonist ivuxolimab. These receptors originate from an adult with an advanced solid tumor such as melanoma, head and neck, liver or kidney cancer.

V and J are TRBV5-4 and TRBJ2-5; TRBD2 is a possible D gene (5 bases). Trimming shortened V by 1 base and J by 2 bases, and 9 bases separated the two germline ends. The CDR3 is made up of 14 amino acids. The germline gives CDR1 SGHNT, CDR2 YYREEE (reference sequence). CDR3 DNA: TGTGCCAGCAGCTTGAGGTCGGGACAAGAGACCCAGTACTTC. Translated: CASSLRSGQETQYF.

This sequence joins TRBV5-1 and TRBJ2-5; TRBD2 matches 13 bases. Germline loops: CDR1 SGHRS, CDR2 YFSETQ. J lost 4 bases, V lost 4 bases, and 13 bases had no gene match. The CDR3 is 18 residues long. The CDR3 DNA reads TGCGCCAGCAGCAATGGTGGGCCGGGACTAGCGGGAAGAGAGACCCAGTACTTC. It yields the protein CASSNGGPGLAGRETQYF.

The chain has TRBV2 and TRBJ2-7; either TRBD1 or TRBD2 may supply D (5 bases each). V lost 10 bases and J lost 1, with 23 bases in between. The CDR3 consists of 16 residues. Germline loops: CDR1 SNHLY, CDR2 FYNNEI. The CDR3 reads CATRPPRAEGSYEQYF. In nucleotides, the CDR3 is TGTGCCACCCGCCCCCCCAGGGCTGAGGGGTCCTACGAGCAGTACTTC. Full variable domain (outside the CDR3, taken from reference TRBV2 and TRBJ2-7): EPEVTQTPSHQVTQMGQEVILRCVPISNHLYFYWYRQILGQKVEFLVSFYNNEISEKSEIFDDQFSVERPDGSNFTLKIRSTKLEDSAMYFCATRPPRAEGSYEQYFGPGTRLTVT.

The chain has TRBV7-2 and TRBJ2-4, with a possible D match to TRBD2 (6 bases). CDR1 is SGHTA and CDR2 is FQGNSA in the germline V gene. The V and J ends lost 4 bases and 1 base respectively, with 11 bases between them. This CDR3 has 15 amino acids. The CDR3 spells CASSSTGGAKNIQYF. Here the CDR3 DNA reads TGTGCCAGCAGCTCGACTGGGGGGGCCAAAAACATTCAGTACTTC.

This clone showed up just once. This chain links TRBV5-1 with TRBJ2-7; the D gene could be TRBD1 or TRBD2 (6 bases each). The CDR3 length is 15 residues. Trimming pared 3 bases from V and 4 bases from J, leaving 17 bases between. The germline CDR1 and CDR2 sequences are SGHRS and YFSETQ. The CDR3 nucleotides read TGCGCCAGCAGCTGGGGGCGGGGTCCCAGTTACGAGCAGTACTTC. This translates into CASSWGRGPSYEQYF.

CDR3 sequence reads: CAISSLGGGEQYF. CDR3 DNA: TGTGCCATCAGTTCTTTGGGGGGTGGTGAGCAGTACTTC. This rearrangement joins TRBV10-3 to TRBJ2-7; tentative D call: TRBD2 (6 bases). The CDR3 has 13 amino acids. The germline V and J ends were trimmed by 5 bases and 7 bases, with 15 bases remaining between them. Germline loops: CDR1 ENHRY, CDR2 SYGVKD.

The rearrangement links TRBV18 to TRBJ1-5; 8 nucleotides agree with TRBD1. J was trimmed by 2 bases and V by 8 bases; bases with no gene match: 11. CDR3 length: 16 residues. Germline-derived CDR1 and CDR2 are KGHSH and LQKENI. The CDR3 loop reads CASRRAGGVGNQPQHF. CDR3 DNA sequence: TGTGCCAGCCGACGGGCAGGGGGCGTTGGCAATCAGCCCCAGCATTTT.

The genes are TRBV10-1 and TRBJ1-6; D not certain. Germline V gene lookup returns CDR1 WNHNN and CDR2 SYGVQD (reference sequence). The CDR3 contains 14 residues. V was clipped by 4 bases and J by 10 bases, with 14 bases between them. The CDR3 protein is CASSGGFSNSPLHF. Written as DNA, the CDR3 is TGCGCCAGCAGTGGTGGATTTTCTAACTCACCCCTCCACTTT.

The V call is TRBV5-4, the J call TRBJ1-1, with D possibly TRBD1 on 5 matching bases. Germline V gene data show CDR1 as SGHNT and CDR2 as YYREEE (reference sequence). The CDR3 sequence is 14 residues long. V lost 0 bases and J 1 base, leaving 7 bases between the germline ends. CDR3 residues: CASSLDQGNTEAFF. DNA for the CDR3: TGTGCCAGCAGCTTGGATCAGGGGAACACTGAAGCTTTCTTT.

In DNA form, the CDR3 reads TGTGCCAGCAGCAAAGCCATGGGGGCAACATCTGAAGCTTTCTTT. It yields the protein CASSKAMGATSEAFF. The chain recombines TRBV6-1 with TRBJ1-1, with a possible D match to TRBD1 (6 bases). The CDR3 runs to 15 residues. Germline values: CDR1 MNHNS, CDR2 SASEGT. V gave up 6 bases and J gave up 6 bases, with 20 bases separating them.

The chain uses TRBV5-1 and TRBJ2-7; D possibly corresponds to TRBD1 (7 bases). The germline V and J ends were trimmed by 3 bases and 0 bases, with 10 bases remaining between them. This CDR3 has 14 amino acids. Germline V gene lookup returns CDR1 SGHRS and CDR2 YFSETQ. The CDR3 spells CASSSRGDSYEQYF. The CDR3 DNA is TGCGCCAGCAGCTCCAGGGGGGACTCCTACGAGCAGTACTTC.

The chain carries TRBV29-1 and TRBJ2-7, with D possibly matching TRBD1 (6 bases). The CDR3 length is 17 residues. The V end lost 6 bases, the J end lost 2 bases, and 26 bases lay between the germline ends. Per the germline V gene, CDR1 is SQVTM and CDR2 is ANQGSEA. CDR3 sequence: CSVAYLGRQVAPYEQYF. As DNA, the CDR3 is TGCAGCGTCGCCTACCTTGGTCGACAGGTGGCCCCCTACGAGCAGTACTTC.

The chain links TRBV6-1 to TRBJ1-2; D is unclear. CDR1 is MNHNS, CDR2 SASEGT, per germline. Trimming shortened V by 6 bases and J by 4 bases, and 18 bases separated the two germline ends. The CDR3 is 15 residues long. The CDR3 nucleotides read TGTGCCAGCAGCCCAGTATGGGGTCAGAGCTATGGCTACACCTTC. It yields the protein CASSPVWGQSYGYTF.

This clone appeared once. The genes are TRBV7-2 and TRBJ2-2, with D unclear. This CDR3 spans 13 amino acids. V was pared by 5 bases and J by 5 bases, with 9 bases between. Germline CDR1 SGHTA, CDR2 FQGNSA. CDR3 in DNA: TGTGCCAGCAGCCCCTCCCTTACCGGGGAGCTGTTTTTT. Amino acid sequence: CASSPSLTGELFF.

The chain joins TRBV7-2 to TRBJ2-1, with D possibly TRBD1 on 6 matching bases. This CDR3 is built from 15 residues. Germline CDR1 is SGHTA and CDR2 is FQGNSA. The ends were cut back, 2 bases at V and 1 base at J, with 9 bases in the middle. CDR3 DNA sequence: TGTGCCAGCAGCTTAATCAGGGGATCCTACAATGAGCAGTTCTTC. Protein sequence: CASSLIRGSYNEQFF.

This clone was observed a single time. V is TRBV19 and J is TRBJ2-4; maybe TRBD1 (5 bases). This CDR3 has 14 residues. Germline V gene sequence: CDR1 LNHDA, CDR2 SQIVND (reference sequence). Between the trimmed V and J ends, which lost 4 bases and 8 bases, there was a span of 15 bases. The chain's CDR3 is CASSTDRFGDIQYF. The CDR3 coding sequence is TGTGCCAGTAGTACTGACAGATTTGGGGACATTCAGTACTTC. The entire variable domain, with the rest obtained from reference TRBV19 and TRBJ2-4, is as follows: DGGITQSPKYLFRKEGQNVTLSCEQNLNHDAMYWYRQDPGQGLRLIYYSQIVNDFQKGDIAEGYSVSREKKESFPLTVTSAQKNPTAFYLCASSTDRFGDIQYFGAGTRLSVL.

This chain connects TRBV29-1 to TRBJ2-1; TRBD2 matches at 10 bases. The CDR3 extends over 15 amino acids. Germline CDR1 reads SQVTM; CDR2 reads ANQGSEA. The trim removed 6 bases at V and 8 bases at J, leaving 13 bases unmatched. CDR3 in amino acids: CSVVGASGSVYEQFF. Written as DNA, the CDR3 is TGCAGCGTCGTCGGGGCTAGCGGGAGTGTCTATGAGCAGTTCTTC.

This chain joins TRBV7-3 and TRBJ2-1; D gene unclear. The germline CDR1 and CDR2 sequences are SGHTA and FQGTGA. The CDR3 loop spans 13 amino acids. V dropped 3 bases and J dropped 7 bases, with 10 bases sitting between them. The CDR3 sequence is CASSFAEANEQFF. For the CDR3, the DNA is TGTGCCAGCAGCTTTGCCGAGGCGAATGAGCAGTTCTTC.

The chain links TRBV11-1 to TRBJ1-4; TRBD1 aligns across 7 bases. Per germline, CDR1 SGHAT and CDR2 FQDESV (reference sequence). V gave up 6 bases and J gave up 7 bases; unmatched junction bases: 11. The CDR3 is 15 residues long. CDR3 region: CASRPSGDRTEKLFF. The CDR3 DNA reads as TGTGCCAGCAGACCGTCCGGGGACAGAACTGAAAAACTGTTTTTT.

This clone was found once. The chain couples TRBV19 to TRBJ2-3; D not certain. Trimming cost V 5 bases and J 2 bases, with 11 bases left between them. The CDR3 covers 14 residues. Per germline, CDR1 LNHDA and CDR2 SQIVND (reference sequence). The CDR3 DNA is TGTGCCAGTAGTTTACTCCGGGTCACAGATACGCAGTATTTT. This encodes CASSLLRVTDTQYF.

This chain links TRBV7-9 with TRBJ1-6, with D unresolved. V lost 2 bases, J lost 0 bases, and 8 bases lay in between. This CDR3 has 16 residues. Looked up from germline, CDR1 is SEHNR and CDR2 is FQNEAQ (reference sequence). CDR3 in DNA: TGTGCCAGCAGCTTAATCGGGAGCTCCTATAATTCACCCCTCCACTTT. Translated, it gives CASSLIGSSYNSPLHF.

V is TRBV10-3 and J is TRBJ1-1; 8 nucleotides align to TRBD1. The ends lost 9 bases at V and 1 base at J; junction bases unmatched: 4. There are 13 residues in the CDR3. Germline V gene sequence: CDR1 ENHRY, CDR2 SYGVKD. The CDR3 spells CAIGQGTNTEAFF. The CDR3 nucleotides are TGTGCCATAGGACAGGGAACGAACACTGAAGCTTTCTTT.

This chain connects TRBV6-6 to TRBJ1-1, with D unresolved. Germline loops: CDR1 MNHNY, CDR2 SVGAGI (reference sequence). Trimming removed 4 bases from V and 6 bases from J, with 9 bases in between. This CDR3 spans 12 amino acids. The CDR3: CASSSNGPEAFF. In DNA, the CDR3 is TGTGCCAGCAGTTCGAACGGTCCTGAAGCTTTCTTT.

The chain is built from TRBV5-1 and TRBJ2-5, with 9 bases lining up with TRBD2. Germline CDR1 SGHRS, CDR2 YFSETQ. Trimming took 3 bases from V and 4 from J; bases not matched to a gene: 4. The CDR3 runs to 14 residues. The CDR3, as DNA: TGCGCCAGCAGCTGGGGGACTAGCCCAGAGACCCAGTACTTC. Amino acids: CASSWGTSPETQYF.

This clone was counted a single time. The chain carries TRBV6-5 and TRBJ1-2; no definite D call. V was cut by 5 bases and J by 4 bases, with 8 bases left in between. The CDR3 loop spans 12 amino acids. CDR1 and CDR2 (germline): MNHEY, SVGAGI. The CDR3 DNA is TGTGCCAGCAGTGAAGACGGCTATGGCTACACCTTC. Its protein product is CASSEDGYGYTF.

The chain combines TRBV5-6 with TRBJ2-2; 12 bases are a match to TRBD1. The germline V gene has CDR1 SGHDT and CDR2 YYEEEE. The junction had 3 bases not matched to a gene; V was cut back by 1 base and J by 5 bases. This CDR3 comprises 16 residues. In nucleotides, the CDR3 is TGTGCCAGCAGCTTGCCGGGACAGGGGGCAACCGGGGAGCTGTTTTTT. It yields the protein CASSLPGQGATGELFF.

This clone was counted a few times. V usage is TRBV6-5 and J usage is TRBJ2-1; D is possibly TRBD1 (5 bases). The germline V gene has CDR1 MNHEY and CDR2 SVGAGI. This CDR3 has 12 amino acids. V lost 8 bases and J 8 bases, leaving 13 bases between the germline ends. This chain's CDR3 is CASYDRWDEQFF. The CDR3 nucleotides read TGTGCCAGCTACGACAGATGGGATGAGCAGTTCTTC.

This clone appeared once. V usage is TRBV5-4 and J usage is TRBJ2-3, with D perhaps matching TRBD1 (6 bases). V was pared by 6 bases and J by 2 bases, with 10 bases between. Per the germline V gene, CDR1 is SGHNT and CDR2 is YYREEE (reference sequence). CDR3 length equals 13 residues. DNA for the CDR3: TGTGCCAGCAAGGACAGATCCACAGATACGCAGTATTTT. Translating gives CASKDRSTDTQYF.

The rearrangement uses TRBV10-3 and TRBJ2-3; D uncertain. V was clipped by 5 bases and J by 0 bases, with 12 bases between them. The CDR3 loop spans 15 amino acids. Germline CDR1 is ENHRY and CDR2 is SYGVKD. CDR3 in DNA: TGTGCCATCAGTCCCGGTGGGCCTAGCACAGATACGCAGTATTTT. Encoded protein: CAISPGGPSTDTQYF.

This chain connects TRBV2 to TRBJ1-1, with D tentatively TRBD1 (6 bases). Germline V CDR1 and CDR2: SNHLY, FYNNEI. Trimming shortened V by 1 base and J by 1 base, and 22 bases separated the two germline ends. The CDR3 totals 19 residues. CDR3 sequence: CASSEVRTAGGARNTEAFF. CDR3 sequence (DNA): TGTGCCAGCAGTGAAGTCCGAACGGCGGGGGGCGCCAGGAACACTGAAGCTTTCTTT.

The chain joins TRBV10-3 to TRBJ2-7; D is perhaps TRBD1 (5 bases). The CDR3 has 12 residues. Germline V gene lookup returns CDR1 ENHRY and CDR2 SYGVKD. Trimming pared 6 bases from V and 3 bases from J, leaving 9 bases between. CDR3 amino acids: CAIRDTHYEQYF. The CDR3 DNA follows: TGTGCCATCAGGGACACTCACTACGAGCAGTACTTC.